This is a list of T cell receptor beta chains from one sample in a study of blood T cells in healthy people across ages. TCRdb processed the 5' RACE reads anew with MiXCR; each CDR3 protein has one entry. The sample holds more than 500,000 distinct CDR3 sequences, roughly 28% seen once. The sequenced sample consisted of blood. Receptors were obtained from a woman between 65 and 79 years old in good health. CDR3s leave out the opening cysteine and the closing phenylalanine or tryptophan. The D gene is left open where the match is weak.

CDR3aa,d_gene,j_gene,len,v_gene
SVEDGGQNQY,.,.,10,TRBV29-1
AAGAGPFNQPQH,.,TRBJ1-5,12,TRBV15
ASSSRTGRGELF,.,TRBJ2-2,12,TRBV21-1
ASSLRTSPHEAF,.,TRBJ1-1,12,TRBV12-3/TRBV12-4
ASRSAGQSTDTQY,.,TRBJ2-3,13,TRBV12-3/TRBV12-4
ASSQALGQGYEKLF,TRBD1,TRBJ1-4,14,TRBV4-3
ASSQGDVPGEQY,.,TRBJ2-7,12,TRBV4-2
ASSLRLTEAF,.,TRBJ1-1,10,TRBV13
ASSPWGGLSGNTIY,.,TRBJ1-3,14,TRBV4-2
ASSQDRVGQGQGDAQY,TRBD1,TRBJ2-3,16,TRBV4-1
ASSFSTAHYEQY,.,TRBJ2-7,12,TRBV12-3/TRBV12-4
ASTYPQGSGEKLF,.,TRBJ1-4,13,TRBV5-5
ASSPSYTDTQY,.,TRBJ2-3,11,TRBV5-6
ASSTQGLHLNTDTQY,.,TRBJ2-3,15,TRBV28
AISEGAGNNSPLH,.,TRBJ1-6,13,TRBV10-3
ASRRGLYEQY,.,TRBJ2-7,10,TRBV25-1
ASSLPGTGTYEQY,TRBD1,TRBJ2-7,13,TRBV7-8
ATSDRDRQETQY,.,TRBJ2-5,12,TRBV24-1
ASSQDLGNNYNSPLH,.,TRBJ1-6,15,TRBV4-2
SATLRASGVSYEQY,TRBD2,TRBJ2-7,14,TRBV20-1
ASSLYGLAGMETQY,TRBD2,TRBJ2-5,14,TRBV11-2
ASSQVGAGVETQY,TRBD2,TRBJ2-5,13,TRBV4-2
ATSSGDGYT,.,TRBJ1-2,9,TRBV15
ASSSDTPRGKLF,.,TRBJ1-4,12,TRBV5-6
ATSDPGQDTQY,TRBD1,TRBJ2-3,11,TRBV24-1
ASSQEMAAGSYEQY,.,.,14,TRBV4-1
ATSDATRSGETQY,.,.,13,TRBV24-1
ASSEYGGFNNEQF,.,TRBJ2-1,13,TRBV25-1
ASSRQGGPTGELF,.,TRBJ2-2,13,TRBV6-5
ASSPTRLAGGRWEQF,TRBD2,.,15,TRBV7-2
ASSLLAEEFLPQH,.,TRBJ1-5,13,TRBV28
SVRRSYYGYT,.,TRBJ1-2,10,TRBV29-1
ASSRRLEKGPGELF,.,TRBJ2-2,14,TRBV5-6
ASSSRVATEAF,.,TRBJ1-1,11,TRBV7-2
ASSYGQGGTEAF,TRBD1,TRBJ1-1,12,TRBV5-1
ASSIEVETYYGYT,.,TRBJ1-2,13,TRBV19
ASRLDISLSYNEQF,.,TRBJ2-1,14,TRBV5-1
ATKPQGSFHDTIY,.,TRBJ1-3,13,TRBV6-5
ASSLVSPDGKNIQY,.,TRBJ2-4,14,TRBV5-1
ASSLASGADEQF,TRBD2,TRBJ2-1,12,TRBV7-2
ASSSLSEEYGYT,.,TRBJ1-2,12,TRBV6-6
ASSPNTWNYNEQF,.,TRBJ2-1,13,TRBV18
ASSTGQGSMNTEAF,TRBD1,TRBJ1-1,14,TRBV6-6
ASSSSPTLGLSQY,.,TRBJ2-7,13,TRBV4-2
ASSSHAGQTYEQY,.,TRBJ2-7,13,TRBV7-9
ASSLAVTGKGEQL,TRBD1,TRBJ2-1,13,TRBV5-1
AISDPGQGGYGYT,TRBD1,TRBJ1-2,13,TRBV10-3
SARGALAALSSYNEQF,TRBD2,.,16,TRBV20-1
ATSSWGTQY,.,TRBJ2-5,9,TRBV24-1